The rows below give T cell receptor beta chains drawn from one sample of a study of blood T cells in healthy people across ages. MiXCR, run by TCRdb on the 5' RACE reads, gives a single entry per CDR3 protein. The sample carries approximately 900,000 distinct CDR3 sequences, roughly 43% recorded once. The sample was blood. The receptors derive from a man aged 25-45 years in good health. The CDR3 runs from the conserved cysteine through the conserved F or W. Each record gives: clone size, J gene, D gene, V gene, CDR3 protein, CDR3 DNA. D genes are given only for firm matches. The listing skips clone size in some rows; elsewhere it reads once, few, many or a size class.

few,TRBJ1-6,.,TRBV6-5,CASSYARAMTNSPLHF,TGTGCCAGCAGTTACGCCCGGGCTATGACAAATTCACCCCTCCACTTT
once,TRBJ1-2,.,TRBV4-2,CASSQVIGDYGYTF,TGTGCCAGCAGCCAAGTAATAGGGGACTATGGCTACACCTTC
.,TRBJ1-5,.,TRBV6-6,CASSQSVGGKPQHF,TGTGCCAGCAGCCAAAGTGTCGGGGGAAAGCCCCAGCATTTT
.,TRBJ2-1,.,TRBV4-2,CASSQDLHNEQFF,TGTGCCAGCAGCCAAGATCTCCACAATGAGCAGTTCTTC
.,TRBJ1-5,.,TRBV6-1,CASSRNAGTMVSQSQPQHF,TGTGCCAGCAGTCGAAATGCCGGGACAATGGTTTCTCAAAGTCAGCCCCAGCATTTT
few,TRBJ2-1,TRBD2,TRBV4-3,CASSHNDLAGVYNEQFF,TGCGCCAGCAGCCATAATGATCTAGCGGGGGTTTACAATGAGCAGTTCTTC
.,TRBJ2-5,TRBD2,TRBV29-1,CSVGASGAETQYF,TGCAGCGTTGGGGCTAGCGGGGCAGAGACCCAGTACTTC
.,TRBJ2-5,TRBD2,TRBV7-2,CASSLAPLAGEETQYF,TGTGCCAGCAGCTTAGCGCCGCTAGCGGGGGAGGAGACCCAGTACTTC
.,TRBJ2-7,.,TRBV4-1,CASSPKGGPYEQYF,TGCGCCAGCAGCCCGAAAGGGGGGCCCTACGAGCAGTACTTC
few,TRBJ2-7,.,TRBV10-3,CAISGPGQGYYEQYF,TGTGCCATCAGTGGACCCGGGCAGGGTTACTACGAGCAGTACTTC
.,TRBJ2-7,TRBD1,TRBV4-2,CASSQGDIGTGGYEQYF,TGTGCCAGCAGCCAAGGGGATATCGGGACAGGGGGGTACGAGCAGTACTTC
.,TRBJ2-2,.,TRBV5-6,CASSFLQTSGSTGELFF,TGTGCCAGCAGCTTTTTACAAACGAGTGGGAGCACCGGGGAGCTGTTTTTT
few,TRBJ2-1,.,TRBV2,CASSGAGNPSEQFF,TGTGCCAGCAGTGGGGCAGGGAATCCCAGTGAGCAGTTCTTC
.,TRBJ2-1,.,TRBV6-1,CASSALALSSYNEQFF,TGTGCCAGCAGTGCATTAGCTCTGAGCTCCTACAATGAGCAGTTCTTC
.,TRBJ2-5,TRBD1,TRBV29-1,CSVAQTGIIETQYF,TGCAGCGTTGCCCAGACAGGGATTATCGAGACCCAGTACTTC
.,TRBJ2-3,.,TRBV6-5,CASSYSHGLTDTQYF,TGTGCCAGCAGTTACTCCCACGGTCTAACAGATACGCAGTATTTT
.,TRBJ2-1,TRBD2,TRBV6-1,CASSEGQAGGPYNEQFF,TGTGCCAGCAGTGAAGGGCAAGCGGGGGGTCCCTACAATGAGCAGTTCTTC
few,TRBJ2-7,TRBD1,TRBV20-1,CSARDAGTGNYEQYF,TGCAGTGCTAGGGACGCCGGGACAGGCAACTACGAGCAGTACTTC
.,TRBJ2-7,.,TRBV28,CASSAVRSYEQYF,TGTGCCAGCAGTGCGGTCAGATCCTACGAGCAGTACTTC
few,TRBJ2-7,TRBD1,TRBV7-9,CASSLERYRGEQYF,TGTGCCAGCAGCTTAGAGAGGTACAGGGGCGAGCAGTACTTC
few,TRBJ2-1,.,TRBV11-3,CASSLDRVLNNEQFF,TGTGCCAGCAGCTTAGACAGGGTATTAAACAATGAGCAGTTCTTC
.,TRBJ1-6,.,TRBV7-2,CASSLWTELSPLHF,TGTGCCAGCAGCTTATGGACCGAATTGTCACCCCTCCACTTT
few,TRBJ2-7,.,TRBV4-1,CASSQGEGFSYYYVEQYF,TGCGCCAGCAGCCAAGGAGAAGGGTTTTCTTACTACTACGTCGAGCAGTACTTC
.,TRBJ2-3,.,TRBV7-9,CASSLRRGADTQYF,TGTGCCAGCAGCTTAAGGAGAGGCGCAGATACGCAGTATTTT
few,TRBJ2-7,TRBD1,TRBV6-2/TRBV6-3,CASSYSPDRLTYEQYF,TGTGCCAGCAGTTATTCTCCGGACAGGCTCACCTACGAGCAGTACTTC
.,TRBJ1-1,TRBD1,TRBV6-6,CASSIRQGGAFF,TGTGCCAGCAGTATCCGACAGGGCGGGGCTTTCTTT
few,TRBJ2-7,.,TRBV27,CASRGAINYEQYF,TGTGCCAGCAGAGGGGCGATTAACTACGAGCAGTACTTC
.,TRBJ2-3,TRBD2,TRBV27,CATVLTSGNTDTQYF,TGTGCCACCGTCTTGACTAGCGGGAACACAGATACGCAGTATTTT
.,TRBJ2-3,TRBD2,TRBV29-1,CSVEYSLAADTQYF,TGCAGCGTTGAGTATTCACTAGCGGCAGATACGCAGTATTTT
once,TRBJ1-2,.,TRBV29-1,CSALRGGYGYTF,TGCAGCGCCTTGAGAGGGGGCTATGGCTACACCTTC
many,TRBJ2-2,TRBD1,TRBV6-5,CASSRTGSRPGELFF,TGTGCCAGCAGTAGGACAGGTTCTAGGCCCGGGGAGCTGTTTTTT
few,TRBJ1-5,TRBD1,TRBV24-1,CATSSSDRVFQPQHF,TGTGCCACCAGTTCATCGGACAGGGTATTTCAGCCCCAGCATTTT
.,TRBJ2-7,.,TRBV29-1,CSVGTFYEQYF,TGCAGCGTTGGGACTTTCTACGAGCAGTACTTC
.,TRBJ1-2,.,TRBV6-1,CASNVFRSGYGYTF,TGTGCCAGCAACGTCTTTCGATCTGGCTATGGCTACACCTTC
few,TRBJ1-5,.,TRBV2,CASSDLRQPQHF,TGTGCCAGCAGTGACCTTCGGCAGCCCCAGCATTTT
few,TRBJ1-1,.,TRBV30,CASPDGKGNTEAFF,TGTGCCTCCCCGGATGGAAAGGGTAACACTGAAGCTTTCTTT
.,TRBJ2-1,.,TRBV11-3,CASSSEPYTEQFF,TGTGCCAGCAGCTCCGAGCCCTACACTGAGCAGTTCTTC
.,TRBJ1-6,.,TRBV5-6,CASSRRQSSYNSPLHF,TGTGCCAGCAGCCGAAGACAGAGCTCCTATAATTCACCCCTCCACTTT
.,TRBJ1-1,.,TRBV6-2/TRBV6-3,CASSYLSYNTEAFF,TGTGCCAGCAGTTATCTTTCGTACAACACTGAAGCTTTCTTT
.,TRBJ1-2,.,TRBV7-9,CASSLDIGRGGYTF,TGTGCCAGCAGCTTAGACATAGGCCGCGGAGGCTACACCTTC
few,TRBJ1-5,.,TRBV4-2,CASSQDIGGFWPQHF,TGTGCCAGCAGCCAAGATATTGGGGGGTTTTGGCCCCAGCATTTT
.,TRBJ1-2,TRBD1,TRBV10-3,CAISRTGSGYGYTF,TGTGCCATCAGTCGGACAGGGTCGGGCTATGGCTACACCTTC
few,TRBJ1-2,TRBD1,TRBV7-9,CASSGTLGGPYGYTF,TGTGCCAGCAGCGGGACGTTAGGGGGCCCCTATGGCTACACCTTC
.,TRBJ1-2,TRBD1,TRBV4-2,CASSQVGGGNSNYGYTF,TGTGCCAGCAGCCAAGTGGGAGGGGGCAACTCTAACTATGGCTACACCTTC
.,TRBJ1-5,.,TRBV6-5,CASSKQDLGPQHF,TGTGCCAGCAGCAAACAGGACTTAGGGCCCCAGCATTTT